This T cell receptor (beta chain) was recovered during a study of blood T cell dynamics during melanoma immunotherapy. At the level of the study: First-line therapy was either pembrolizumab or nivolumab with ipilimumab for metastatic melanoma.

TCRdb's copy holds only in-frame clones and misses some; the assay was immunoSEQ multiplex PCR. Of around 13,000 clones in the sample, around 84% are singletons; the top ten hold about 4.3%. The time point here: pre-treatment baseline. Blood was drawn before treatment and at week 3 after checkpoint blockade. The CDR3 is 13 amino acids. CDR1 and CDR2 from the germline V gene are MNHEY and SMNVEV (reference sequence). The V gene lost 5 bases and the J gene lost 3 bases, with 10 bases spanning the gap. This sequence was found in a human donor with melanoma. J is TRBJ1-1 and V is TRBV27, with D uncertain. Sequenced material: blood, taken from a patient treated with checkpoint blockade. This CDR3 is CASSTNRYTEAFF. DNA of the CDR3: TGTGCCAGCAGTACTAACAGATACACTGAAGCTTTCTTT.